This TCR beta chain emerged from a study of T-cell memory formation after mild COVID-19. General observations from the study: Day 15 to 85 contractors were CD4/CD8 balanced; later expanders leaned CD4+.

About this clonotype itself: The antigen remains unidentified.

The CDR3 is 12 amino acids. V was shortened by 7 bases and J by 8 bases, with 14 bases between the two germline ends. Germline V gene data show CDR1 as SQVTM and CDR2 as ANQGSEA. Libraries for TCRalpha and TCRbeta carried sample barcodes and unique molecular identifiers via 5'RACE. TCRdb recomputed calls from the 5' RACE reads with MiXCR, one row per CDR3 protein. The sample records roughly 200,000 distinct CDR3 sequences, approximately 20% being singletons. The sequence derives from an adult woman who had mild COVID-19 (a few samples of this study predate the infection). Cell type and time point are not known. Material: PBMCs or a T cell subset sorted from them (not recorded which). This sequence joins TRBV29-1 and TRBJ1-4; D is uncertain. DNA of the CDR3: TGCAGCGCCTCGCGAGGGAGGGAAAAACTGTTTTTT. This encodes CSASRGREKLFF.